This T cell receptor (beta chain) appears in the sequencing data of a study of cytomegalovirus exposure and HLA in healthy donors. The overall study: A preliminary data release comprised tens of millions of unique TCRs obtained from HLA-typed donors. Caucasian-associated ancestry cluster membership applied to around 76% of around 400 genotyped donors.

Study results and limitations: Donors belonging to an Asian-associated ancestry cluster reportedly showed fewer N-insertions in productive TCRs than the roughly 700-donor mean, according to what a later analysis found.

Donors had nominal health at sampling but likely had unrecorded immune exposures. Researchers ran the PCR with 60 Vbeta and 13 Jbeta primers. Sequencing was performed with immunoSEQ multiplex PCR; in TCRdb, only in-frame clones are kept and a portion is missing. The sample has about 120,000 clones, less than 80% seen once. Note on this clone: Its target is unknown.

The CDR3 is 14 amino acids. From germline, CDR1 is GTSNPN and CDR2 SVGIG (reference sequence). V lost 0 bases, J lost 11 bases, and 12 bases stayed unmatched. This TCR was sampled from a man aged 40-55 years in good health and CMV-seropositive. The V call is TRBV30, the J call TRBJ1-2, with TRBD1 matching over 7 bases. The sequenced sample was PBMCs. The DNA of the CDR3 is TGTGCCTGGAGTGTACTAAGGGGGCTCGGTGGTTACACCTTC. Translating it yields CAWSVLRGLGGYTF.